These T cell receptor beta chains were read from a single sample in a study of blood T cells in healthy people across ages. TCRdb reanalysed the 5' RACE reads using MiXCR and keeps one entry per CDR3 protein. The table shows approximately 400,000 distinct CDR3 sequences, with 52% occurring only once. The source material was blood. The receptors stem from a man aged 60 to 69 in good health. Both conserved end residues are part of each CDR3. The D gene is left open where the match is weak. A clone size is listed for some rows: how often the clone was seen (once, few, many), or a class if it is expanded.

d_call | j_call | v_call | clone_size | cdr3_aa | cdr3_nt
- | TRBJ2-7 | TRBV28 | - | CASSLVGSASYEQYF | TGTGCCAGCAGTTTGGTGGGATCAGCATCCTACGAGCAGTACTTC
TRBD1 | TRBJ1-2 | TRBV6-4 | - | CASSDSNRGGNYGYTF | TGTGCCAGCAGTGACTCTAACAGGGGAGGTAACTATGGCTACACCTTC
TRBD2 | TRBJ2-1 | TRBV20-1 | - | CSARDRGLAAETQFF | TGCAGTGCTAGAGATCGGGGCCTAGCGGCAGAGACCCAGTTCTTC
- | TRBJ2-6 | TRBV3-1 | few | CASSQDWTETGANVLTF | TGTGCCAGCAGCCAAGATTGGACAGAGACTGGGGCCAACGTCCTGACTTTC
TRBD2 | TRBJ2-3 | TRBV25-1 | - | CASSGSVAGITDTQYF | TGTGCCAGCAGTGGTTCTGTAGCGGGCATCACAGATACGCAGTATTTT
TRBD1 | TRBJ1-2 | TRBV27 | once | CTSSPRTGKDYGYTF | TGTACCAGCAGTCCCCGGACAGGGAAAGACTATGGCTACACCTTC
- | TRBJ2-1 | TRBV20-1 | - | CSARDGQF | TGCAGTGCTAGGGACGGTCAATTC
- | TRBJ2-3 | TRBV20-1 | - | CSARDWAGYADTQYF | TGCAGTGCTAGAGATTGGGCAGGGTACGCAGATACGCAGTATTTT
TRBD2 | TRBJ2-1 | TRBV19 | few | CASKALAETHNEQFF | TGTGCCAGTAAGGCTCTAGCGGAAACTCACAATGAGCAGTTCTTC
- | TRBJ2-3 | TRBV13 | many | CASSVTDTQYF | TGTGCCAGCAGCGTCACAGATACGCAGTATTTT
TRBD1 | TRBJ2-7 | TRBV5-1 | few | CASSPGTGDAAEQYF | TGCGCCAGCAGCCCCGGGACAGGGGATGCCGCCGAGCAGTACTTC
- | TRBJ2-7 | TRBV15 | - | CATSREIGEQYF | TGTGCCACCAGCAGAGAAATAGGCGAGCAGTACTTC
- | TRBJ2-4 | TRBV27 | many | CASSRPNRVSKNIQYF | TGTGCCAGCAGCCGGCCGAACAGGGTTTCCAAAAACATTCAGTACTTC
- | TRBJ2-3 | TRBV12-3/TRBV12-4 | - | CVSSSPEGGDGPSTDTQYF | TGTGTCAGCAGTTCCCCGGAGGGGGGGGACGGGCCTAGCACAGATACGCAGTATTTT
- | TRBJ2-1 | TRBV29-1 | - | CSVEDFMGTHIYNEQFF | TGCAGCGTTGAAGACTTTATGGGCACACATATCTACAATGAGCAGTTCTTC
- | TRBJ2-7 | TRBV6-1 | - | CASKRPDSPLYF | TGTGCCAGCAAACGACCGGACAGTCCCTTGTACTTC
- | TRBJ2-1 | TRBV6-5 | - | CASRLGGSSYNEQFF | TGTGCCAGCCGCCTAGGCGGAAGCTCCTACAATGAGCAGTTCTTC
TRBD2 | TRBJ2-1 | TRBV6-5 | - | CASSYGQGRTSGENEQFF | TGTGCCAGCAGTTACGGGCAGGGGAGGACTAGCGGCGAGAATGAGCAGTTCTTC
- | TRBJ1-2 | TRBV3-1 | few | CASSPTKQGRGGYTF | TGTGCCAGCAGCCCAACGAAACAGGGCAGGGGCGGCTACACCTTC
- | TRBJ2-2 | TRBV20-1 | - | CSARVAGTLAGELFF | TGCAGTGCTAGAGTGGCCGGGACATTGGCCGGGGAGCTGTTTTTT
TRBD1 | TRBJ1-4 | TRBV4-1 | - | CASSQEGTAASNEKLFF | TGCGCCAGCAGCCAGGAGGGGACAGCAGCTAGTAATGAAAAACTGTTTTTT
- | TRBJ2-1 | TRBV4-3 | few | CASSQVRQSSYNEQFF | TGCGCCAGCAGCCAAGTCCGGCAGTCTTCCTACAATGAGCAGTTCTTC
- | TRBJ2-5 | TRBV29-1 | few | CSAPHAGIPQETQYF | TGCAGCGCCCCCCACGCGGGGATACCACAAGAGACCCAGTACTTC
- | TRBJ2-1 | TRBV19 | - | CASSTSGPGEQFF | TGTGCCAGTAGTACCTCCGGGCCTGGGGAGCAGTTCTTC
TRBD2 | TRBJ2-1 | TRBV20-1 | once | CSAPNRAGGPLDEQFF | TGCAGTGCCCCTAACCGGGCGGGAGGGCCGCTGGATGAGCAGTTCTTC
- | TRBJ2-7 | TRBV9 | few | CASSVSPVDYEQYF | TGTGCCAGCAGCGTATCTCCGGTAGACTACGAGCAGTACTTC
TRBD1 | TRBJ2-7 | TRBV20-1 | - | CSARDPQRGGGRGEQYF | TGCAGTGCTAGAGATCCTCAGCGAGGGGGCGGGCGAGGGGAGCAGTACTTC
- | TRBJ2-3 | TRBV6-6 | - | CASRNRDRLTRDTRYF | TGTGCCAGCAGAAACCGGGACCGCCTCACGAGAGATACGCGGTATTTT